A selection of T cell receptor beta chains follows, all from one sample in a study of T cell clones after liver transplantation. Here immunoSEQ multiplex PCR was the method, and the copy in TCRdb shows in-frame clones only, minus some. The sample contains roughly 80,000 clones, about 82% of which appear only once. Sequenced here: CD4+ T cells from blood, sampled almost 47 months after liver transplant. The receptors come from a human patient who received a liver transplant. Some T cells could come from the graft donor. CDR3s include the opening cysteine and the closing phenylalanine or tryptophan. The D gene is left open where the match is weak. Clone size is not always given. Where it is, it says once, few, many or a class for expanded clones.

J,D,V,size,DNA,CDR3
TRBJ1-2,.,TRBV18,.,TGTGCCAGCTCACCTGATGGGAGCTATGGCTACACCTTC,CASSPDGSYGYTF
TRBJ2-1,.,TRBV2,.,TGTGCCAGCAGAACCCGGATGGGGGTTAAGATCTACAATGAGCAGTTCTTC,CASRTRMGVKIYNEQFF
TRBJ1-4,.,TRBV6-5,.,TGTGCCAGCAGTTACCGGGCCAAGAATGAAAAACTGTTTTTT,CASSYRAKNEKLFF
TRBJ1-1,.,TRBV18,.,TGTGCCAGCTCACCACCGGCCAGGGACACTGAAGCTTTCTTT,CASSPPARDTEAFF
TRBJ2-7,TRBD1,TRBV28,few,TGTGCCAGCAACCGACAGGGGGCCAACTACGAGCAGTACTTC,CASNRQGANYEQYF
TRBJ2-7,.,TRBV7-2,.,TGTGCCAGCAAATCCTTTCCGGGGCCCTACGAGCAGTACTTC,CASKSFPGPYEQYF
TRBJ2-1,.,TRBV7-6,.,TGTGCCAGCAGCTCGGGCCTTAAGCAGTTCTTC,CASSSGLKQFF
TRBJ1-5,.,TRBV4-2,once,TGTGCCAGCAGCCAAGACGGGACGGGCAATCAGCCCCAGCATTTT,CASSQDGTGNQPQHF
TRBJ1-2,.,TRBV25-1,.,TGTGCCAGCAGTTACTCGGGGTATGGCTACACCTTC,CASSYSGYGYTF
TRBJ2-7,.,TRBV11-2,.,TGTGCCAGCAGCTTAGCGCGGGGCGCGTACGAGCAGTACTTC,CASSLARGAYEQYF
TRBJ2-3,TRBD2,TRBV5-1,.,TGCGCCAGCAGCTTGGCCGGGAGGGGCGGGAGCCCCTCCACAGATACGCAGTATTTT,CASSLAGRGGSPSTDTQYF
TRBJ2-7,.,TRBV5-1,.,TGCGCCAGCAGCTTGGGTCTCCGATCCGAGCAGTACTTC,CASSLGLRSEQYF
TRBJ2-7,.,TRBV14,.,TGTGCCAGCAGCCAAGCTAGAGACGAGCAGTACTTC,CASSQARDEQYF
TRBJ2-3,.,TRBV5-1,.,TGCGCCAGCAGAGTGGGAGAGCTCGTCACAGATACGCAGTATTTT,CASRVGELVTDTQYF
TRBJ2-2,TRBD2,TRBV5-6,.,TGTGCCAGCAGCTTGCGGGGGGGCCACACCGGGGAGCTGTTTTTT,CASSLRGGHTGELFF
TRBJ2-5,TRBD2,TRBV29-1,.,TGCAGCGTCAGGACTAGCGGAGGGAGGGAGACCCAGTACTTC,CSVRTSGGRETQYF
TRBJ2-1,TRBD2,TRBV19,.,TGTGCCAGTTCCCCCCGGGGACTAGCGGGAGGGCCCTCCTACAATGAGCAGTTCTTC,CASSPRGLAGGPSYNEQFF
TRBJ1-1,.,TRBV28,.,TGTGCCAGCAATCCGGGGCTTACCGAGGGAGCTTTCTTT,CASNPGLTEGAFF
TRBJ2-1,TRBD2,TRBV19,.,TGTGCCAGTAGTCGAGATGGCCCAAGGACTAGCGGAACGAGTCAGCAGTTCTTC,CASSRDGPRTSGTSQQFF
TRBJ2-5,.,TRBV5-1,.,TGCGCCAGCAGCTTGAGAGGGGGACAAGAGACCCAGTACTTC,CASSLRGGQETQYF
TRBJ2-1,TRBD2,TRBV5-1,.,TGCGCCAGCAGCTTGGGCGGGAGTACCTACAATGAGCAGTTCTTC,CASSLGGSTYNEQFF
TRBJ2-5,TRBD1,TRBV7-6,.,TGTGCCAGCAGAAAGGGACAGCTTAACAAGGGGACCCAGTACTTC,CASRKGQLNKGTQYF
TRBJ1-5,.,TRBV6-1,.,TGTGCCAGCGAGGAATCATTGAATCAGCCCCAGCATTTT,CASEESLNQPQHF
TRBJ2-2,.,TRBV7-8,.,TGTGCCAACAGCTTAAATCCCCATCGGACCGATAAGGACGGGGAGCTGTTTTTT,CANSLNPHRTDKDGELFF
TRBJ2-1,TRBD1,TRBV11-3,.,TGTGCCAGCAGCTTAAGTGGGACAGGCATATTCAATGAGCAGTTCTTC,CASSLSGTGIFNEQFF
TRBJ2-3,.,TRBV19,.,TGTGCCACCAGGGGTACAGCTACTAGCACAGATACGCAGTATTTT,CATRGTATSTDTQYF
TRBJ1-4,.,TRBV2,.,TGTGCCAGCACGAGGACAGACGTTAATGAAAAACTGTTTTTT,CASTRTDVNEKLFF
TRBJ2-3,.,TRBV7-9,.,TGTGCCAGAACTCTTAGCGGTAGCACAGATACGCAGTATTTT,CARTLSGSTDTQYF
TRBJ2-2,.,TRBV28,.,TGTGCCAGCAGTCTCCCCCTAGAAGGCGGGGAGCTGTTTTTT,CASSLPLEGGELFF
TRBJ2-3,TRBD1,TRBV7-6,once,TGTGCCAGCAGCGCCGGACAGGGGAACACAGATACGCAGTATTTT,CASSAGQGNTDTQYF
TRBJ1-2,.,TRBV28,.,TGTGCCAGCAGGAGACAGGCGGAAAAGTATGGCTACACCTTC,CASRRQAEKYGYTF
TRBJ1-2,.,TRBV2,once,TGTGCCAGCAGCGTTATGACATTAACTAACTATGGCTACACCTTC,CASSVMTLTNYGYTF
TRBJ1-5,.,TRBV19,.,TGTGCCAGTATGGGGTGGGGCGGCAATCAGCCCCAGCATTTT,CASMGWGGNQPQHF
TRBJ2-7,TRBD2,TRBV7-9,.,TGTGCCAGTGGGGTAGCGGGATACTACGAGCAGTACTTC,CASGVAGYYEQYF
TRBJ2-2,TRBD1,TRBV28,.,TGTGCCAGCATATATGGGGACAGACGGACCGGGGAGCTGTTTTTT,CASIYGDRRTGELFF
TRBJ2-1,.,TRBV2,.,TGTGCCAGCAGTGAAGTGGGCGGGACCTACAATGAGCAGTTCTTC,CASSEVGGTYNEQFF
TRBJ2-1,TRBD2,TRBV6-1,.,TGTGCCAGCAGTCCGACTAGCGGAGCGGGGGGTGAGCAGTTCTTC,CASSPTSGAGGEQFF
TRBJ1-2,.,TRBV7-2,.,TGTGCCAGCAGCTTATTTACGGGGGGCGCCAACTATGGCTACACCTTC,CASSLFTGGANYGYTF
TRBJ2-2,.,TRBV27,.,TGTGCCAGCAGTGGTGGGGTGCTGAACACCGGGGAGCTGTTTTTT,CASSGGVLNTGELFF
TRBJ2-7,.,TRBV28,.,TGTGCCAGCAGCCGAGGGGGTAGGCCGGGGCTCCCCTACGAGCAGTACTTC,CASSRGGRPGLPYEQYF
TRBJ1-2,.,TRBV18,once,TGTGCCAGCTCACCATTGGGGGCGACGGGTGGCTACACCTTC,CASSPLGATGGYTF
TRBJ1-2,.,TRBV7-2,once,TGTGCCAGCAGCTTGTCCCCGACGCGGGGCTACACCTTC,CASSLSPTRGYTF